This T cell receptor (beta chain) came from a study of T cell responses to AZD1222 COVID-19 vaccine. Overall study results and limits: Baseline seropositivity occurred in only a handful of AZD1222 recipients. Most donors were white British, females outnumbered males, and clonal diversity was possibly underestimated.

The data were produced by immunoSEQ multiplex PCR, yet TCRdb's version contains in-frame clones alone and is incomplete. The sample has approximately 92,000 clones, just over 90% seen once. Of note for this clone: No antigen is known for it.

Trimming shortened V by 3 bases and J by 2 bases, and 9 bases separated the two germline ends. Germline loops: CDR1 LNHNV, CDR2 YYDKDF (reference sequence). The CDR3 consists of 14 residues. The input for sequencing was peripheral blood, taken on day 0 of AZD1222 vaccination. This chain links TRBV15 with TRBJ2-3, with D unresolved. The sequence was obtained from an adult in good health. CDR3 DNA: TGTGCCACCAGCAGCTACCCTCTCACAGATACGCAGTATTTT. It encodes CATSSYPLTDTQYF.